This entry features one TCR beta chain sequence. The antigen remains unidentified. This sample is drawn from a study of graft-versus-host responses after intestinal transplantation. Study-level background: Each recipient received a multivisceral, liver-intestinal, or isolated intestinal graft. Study observations and caveats: GvH clonotypes were identified within recipient marrow, with a subset emerging first in ileum or blood.

Here immunoSEQ multiplex PCR was the method, and the copy in TCRdb shows in-frame clones only, minus some. The data show approximately 90,000 clones, roughly 91% seen once. V was pared by 3 bases and J by 9 bases, with 14 bases of the junction left unmatched. Germline V CDR1 and CDR2: SEHNR, FQNEAQ (reference sequence). The CDR3 has 15 amino acids. The receptor was isolated from a human donor who received an intestinal transplant. This chain joins TRBV7-9 and TRBJ2-7; TRBD1 matches at 7 bases. Sequenced material: unstimulated CD8+ T cells sorted from spleen or lymph node cells, taken before intestinal transplant. The CDR3 region has the DNA TGTGCCAGCAGCTTTGGGGACAGCCGCTACGACGGGCAGTACTTC. Translating gives CASSFGDSRYDGQYF.